Listed below are T cell receptor beta chains from one sample, sequenced in a study of blood T cells in healthy people across ages. TCRdb recomputed calls from the 5' RACE reads with MiXCR, one row per CDR3 protein. In the table there are 890,000 or so distinct CDR3 sequences, around two thirds of which are singletons. What was sequenced was blood. These receptors were taken from a man aged 25 to 45 in good health. CDR3s include the opening cysteine and the closing phenylalanine or tryptophan. Rows give clone size only sometimes, using once, few, many, or a class for an expanded clone.

J	size	V	CDR3
TRBJ2-3	.	TRBV20-1	CSAFSGGNADTQYF
TRBJ2-1	few	TRBV5-6	CASSRQTSGGFGNEQFF
TRBJ2-1	few	TRBV12-3/TRBV12-4	CASSFLDRGNEQFF
TRBJ2-3	once	TRBV7-2	CASSLGFQASTDTQYF
TRBJ1-2	.	TRBV4-2	CASTPITDGQGNYGYTF
TRBJ2-7	.	TRBV5-1	CASSRGTGADEQYF
TRBJ2-1	once	TRBV2	CASSATGERFF
.	.	TRBV7-3	CASSPGTGFSEQYF
TRBJ2-7	.	TRBV9	CASSGGMSGAYEQYF
TRBJ2-6	few	TRBV29-1	CSAKEGATGANVLTF
.	.	TRBV7-2	CASSLVRTETQYF
TRBJ2-5	.	TRBV24-1	CASAGLQYQETQYF
TRBJ1-2	.	TRBV4-1	CASSQDRGEGRGYTF
TRBJ1-6	.	TRBV4-3	CASSLTTGDSPLHF
.	.	TRBV6-6	CASSDSLGGGYEQYF
TRBJ2-7	.	TRBV29-1	CSVRGSGEQYF
TRBJ2-1	few	TRBV7-3	CASSSRRSSYNEQFF
TRBJ2-1	few	TRBV7-8	CASSLAVLLTANNEQFF
TRBJ1-4	.	TRBV6-1	CASRGAGASEKLFF
TRBJ2-1	once	TRBV11-2	CASSLGVGQAYEQFF
TRBJ2-5	once	TRBV12-3/TRBV12-4	CASSLLEGQETQYF
.	.	TRBV29-1	CSVQAGASFGYEQYF
TRBJ1-6	.	TRBV6-5	CASSYSTAGGHSPLHF
TRBJ1-5	.	TRBV20-1	CSARVGAPSNQPQHF
TRBJ2-7	.	TRBV7-2	CASSLGRQNYEQYF
TRBJ1-2	.	TRBV7-9	CASSFKGTYGYTF
TRBJ2-7	few	TRBV5-1	CASSFRGGSSYEQYF
TRBJ1-2	.	TRBV3-1	CASSQGGLTGYTF
TRBJ2-3	.	TRBV2	CASTPSGQRPDTQYF
TRBJ2-7	many	TRBV10-3	CAISEDSSYEQYF
TRBJ2-1	few	TRBV12-3/TRBV12-4	CASSRTGWEQFF
TRBJ1-2	.	TRBV5-1	CASSLKAGGTNYGYTF
TRBJ2-1	.	TRBV6-4	CASSDSWGAGYEQFF
TRBJ2-5	.	TRBV7-2	CASSLSRPSGAWFKEQYF
TRBJ2-1	few	TRBV28	CASSGPLREATYNEQFF
TRBJ1-2	few	TRBV12-3/TRBV12-4	CASSQTGGNLYGYTF
TRBJ2-1	.	TRBV20-1	CSAPLVTPYNEQFF
TRBJ2-1	.	TRBV7-8	CASSQGAGISSYNEQFF
TRBJ2-6	few	TRBV9	CASRGDGLDSGANVLTF
TRBJ2-1	.	TRBV4-3	CASSQVLEGEQFF
TRBJ1-4	.	TRBV4-3	CASSPGRDRGGEKLFF
TRBJ1-1	.	TRBV5-6	CASSLESDRWRFGNTEAFF
TRBJ1-5	.	TRBV19	CASRGRGNQPQHF
TRBJ2-3	few	TRBV4-3	CASSQDRRRTDTQYF
TRBJ2-1	.	TRBV29-1	CSGGTGARYEYNEQFF
TRBJ1-2	few	TRBV20-1	CSAPPGRYDGYTF
TRBJ1-6	.	TRBV20-1	CSASSQSQHSPLHF
.	.	TRBV2	CASSAGLAGDEQYF
TRBJ2-5	.	TRBV28	CASSRVSLQYF
TRBJ2-7	.	TRBV9	CASSVRTGSSYEQYF
TRBJ1-6	.	TRBV7-2	CASSPPGGGGEPLHF
TRBJ2-3	.	TRBV7-2	CATRGPNTDTQYF
TRBJ2-5	.	TRBV7-2	CASYAPGLRRKETQYF
TRBJ2-1	.	TRBV19	CASSPDREVHEQFF
TRBJ2-3	.	TRBV20-1	CSATPGQGSTDTQYF
TRBJ2-5	.	TRBV12-3/TRBV12-4	CASSFNGASGGTIYEGTQYF
TRBJ2-2	.	TRBV4-1	CASSQDPTSGGNTGELFF